A single TCR beta chain is shown here with its context. The data were obtained in a study of graft-versus-host responses after intestinal transplantation. Per the germline V gene, CDR1 is GTSNPN and CDR2 is SVGIG (reference sequence). V dropped 2 bases and J dropped 4 bases, with 21 bases sitting between them. The CDR3 spans 17 residues. Profiled with immunoSEQ multiplex PCR; TCRdb holds only in-frame clones, not every one. The table records nearly 45,000 clones, about 91% of them present only once. This specimen consisted of PBMCs, obtained 524 days after transplant. This clonotype was sampled from a human patient who received an intestinal transplant, so some T cells may come from the graft donor. The V and J genes are TRBV30 and TRBJ2-1; D is possibly TRBD2 (6 bases). The CDR3 loop reads CAWSYRTGDVIYNEQFF. The CDR3 DNA is TGTGCCTGGAGTTACCGAACGGGAGACGTAATTTACAATGAGCAGTTCTTC.